This T cell receptor (beta chain) derives from a study of cytomegalovirus exposure and HLA in healthy donors. CDR3 size: 14 residues. Trimming at V came to 4 bases and at J to 5 bases, leaving 5 bases not matched to a gene. Germline CDR1 SGHTS, CDR2 YDEGEE. Notes on the study in general: The majority of TCR sequences were rare, yet some public TCRs appeared in many donors. Exclusion as indistinguishable affected some V segments, including TRBV6-2 and TRBV6-3.

Regarding this clone: Its target is not known.

The PCR used 60 Vbeta and 13 Jbeta primers. Clones were read by immunoSEQ multiplex PCR, and TCRdb kept only the in-frame ones, dropping some. The sample table sets out around 88,000 clones. This clonotype originated in a girl between 10 and 17 years old in good health and CMV-seropositive. The gene calls are TRBV5-8 and TRBJ2-3; 9 bases are a match to TRBD1. The specimen sequenced was PBMCs. DNA of the CDR3: TGTGCCAGCAGCGGACAGGGGTTATTAGATACGCAGTATTTT. Translating gives CASSGQGLLDTQYF.